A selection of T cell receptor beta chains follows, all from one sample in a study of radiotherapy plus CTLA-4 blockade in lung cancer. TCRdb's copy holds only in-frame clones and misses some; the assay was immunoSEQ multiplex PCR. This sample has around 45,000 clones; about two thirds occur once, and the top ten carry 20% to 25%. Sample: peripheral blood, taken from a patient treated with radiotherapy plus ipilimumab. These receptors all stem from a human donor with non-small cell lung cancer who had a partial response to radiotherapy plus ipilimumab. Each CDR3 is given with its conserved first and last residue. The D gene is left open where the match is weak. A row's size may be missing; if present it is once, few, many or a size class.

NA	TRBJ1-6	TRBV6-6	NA	TGTGCCAGCAGTTACTCGAGACAGCTTAATTCACCCCTCCACTTT	CASSYSRQLNSPLHF
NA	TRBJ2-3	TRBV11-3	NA	TGTGCCAGCAGTTCCGGATCGGGTACGCAGTATTTT	CASSSGSGTQYF
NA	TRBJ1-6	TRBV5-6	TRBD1	TGTGCCAGCAGCTTGGCCGCTGGACAGGGGGCCCCATTTTCACCCCTCCACTTT	CASSLAAGQGAPFSPLHF
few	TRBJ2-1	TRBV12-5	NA	TGTGCTAGTGGGCTGATGGATGTGATGATCGGGAATGAGCAGTTCTTC	CASGLMDVMIGNEQFF
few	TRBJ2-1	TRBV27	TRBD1	TGTGCCAGCAGTATCGACAGGGCTGTTGAGCAGTTCTTC	CASSIDRAVEQFF
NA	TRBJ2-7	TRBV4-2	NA	TGTGCCAGCAGCCCCCTAGGGGTTCTGGAGCAGTACTTC	CASSPLGVLEQYF
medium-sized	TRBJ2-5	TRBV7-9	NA	TGTGCCAGCAGCTCCTCACCCCCAGGGATTGGGGAGACCCAGTACTTC	CASSSSPPGIGETQYF
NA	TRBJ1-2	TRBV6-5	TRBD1	TGTGCCAGCAGGCCTATTGCGGACAGGGGATATGGCTACACCTTC	CASRPIADRGYGYTF
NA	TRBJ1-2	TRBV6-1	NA	TGTGCCAGCAGAGTTACAGGTTTCGATGGCTACACCTTC	CASRVTGFDGYTF
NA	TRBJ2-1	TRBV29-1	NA	TGCAGCGTTGAAGGCCGGGGGGCAGTTGAGCAGTTCTTC	CSVEGRGAVEQFF
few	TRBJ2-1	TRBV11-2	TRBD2	TGTGCCAGCAGCTTAGCCTTTCTAGCGGGTAACTACAATGAGCAGTTCTTC	CASSLAFLAGNYNEQFF